The rows below give T cell receptor beta chains drawn from one sample of a study of T cells in Graves' hyperthyroidism and ophthalmopathy. Using its own MiXCR run on the multiplex PCR reads, TCRdb lists one record per CDR3 protein. The table shows about 480,000 distinct CDR3 sequences, with approximately 24% occurring only once. The sample was blood. These receptors were obtained from a woman in her thirties with Graves' ophthalmopathy. Both conserved end residues are part of each CDR3. Fields, in order: clone size, J gene, D gene, V gene, CDR3 protein, CDR3 DNA. The D gene is left open where the match is weak. Only part of the rows carry a size: once, few, many, or a class if the clone is expanded.

>many|TRBJ1-1|.|TRBV28
CASSLDRLEAFF
TGTGCCAGCAGTTTAGACAGGTTAGAAGCTTTCTTT
>few|TRBJ1-2|TRBD1|TRBV20-1
CSAFTTGIGYTF
TGCAGTGCGTTTACGACAGGGATCGGCTACACCTTC
>many|TRBJ1-2|.|TRBV30
CAWSPLRGKNGYTF
TGTGCCTGGAGCCCCCTCCGAGGGAAGAATGGCTACACCTTC
>.|TRBJ2-5|TRBD1|TRBV2
CASRQSRGPGETQYF
TGTGCCAGCAGACAATCTAGGGGGCCGGGGGAGACCCAGTACTTC
>few|TRBJ1-2|.|TRBV4-2
CASSQAVGDHYGYTF
TGTGCCAGCAGCCAAGCCGTAGGGGACCACTATGGCTACACCTTC
>.|TRBJ1-1|TRBD1|TRBV4-1
CASSQWGQGTEAFF
TGCGCCAGCAGCCAATGGGGACAGGGCACTGAAGCTTTCTTT
>many|TRBJ1-1|.|TRBV15
CATSRGRVTDTEAFF
TGTGCCACCAGCAGAGGCCGGGTCACGGACACTGAAGCTTTCTTT
>few|TRBJ2-4|TRBD2|TRBV12-3/TRBV12-4
CASTYHLAGGPAKNIQYF
TGTGCCAGCACTTATCATCTAGCGGGGGGGCCCGCCAAAAACATTCAGTACTTC
>.|TRBJ1-1|.|TRBV12-3/TRBV12-4
CASSLGFSNTEAFF
TGTGCCAGCAGTTTAGGTTTCTCGAACACTGAAGCTTTCTTT
>.|TRBJ2-7|.|TRBV2
CASRVLGGHEQYF
TGTGCCAGCAGGGTCCTGGGTGGCCACGAGCAGTACTTC
>many|TRBJ1-2|.|TRBV20-1
CSAPRPGEDGYTF
TGCAGTGCTCCCCGCCCTGGTGAAGATGGCTACACCTTC
>many|TRBJ2-5|.|TRBV18
CASSPIAETQYF
TGTGCCAGCTCACCCATCGCAGAGACCCAGTACTTC
>many|TRBJ2-2|.|TRBV20-1
CSATGSFQTGELFF
TGCAGTGCTACCGGGTCCTTTCAAACCGGGGAGCTGTTTTTT
>few|TRBJ2-5|TRBD2|TRBV7-3
CASSTGTSVRETQYF
TGTGCCAGCAGCACCGGGACTAGCGTCCGGGAGACCCAGTACTTC
>many|TRBJ2-2|.|TRBV6-5
CASSYTSGELFF
TGTGCCAGCAGTTACACTAGCGGGGAGCTGTTTTTT
>.|TRBJ1-1|.|TRBV15
CATSRDNGVNTEAFF
TGTGCCACCAGCAGAGATAATGGGGTTAACACTGAAGCTTTCTTT
>many|TRBJ1-1|.|TRBV25-1
CASSQWNTEAFF
TGTGCCTCATCACAGTGGAACACTGAAGCTTTCTTT
>many|TRBJ2-7|TRBD1|TRBV20-1
CSAREGTGFYEQYF
TGCAGTGCTAGAGAGGGGACAGGGTTCTACGAGCAGTACTTC
>many|TRBJ2-5|.|TRBV10-3
CAIRASGVSETQYF
TGTGCCATCAGGGCATCTGGGGTCTCGGAGACCCAGTACTTC
>many|TRBJ1-1|TRBD1|TRBV7-2
CASSIDREYTEAFF
TGTGCCAGCAGCATAGACAGGGAATACACTGAAGCTTTCTTT
>many|TRBJ1-2|.|TRBV28
CATSDNLYGYTF
TGTGCCACCTCGGACAACCTCTATGGCTACACCTTC
>.|TRBJ2-5|TRBD1|TRBV29-1
CSSRTGFHQYF
TGCAGCTCCCGGACAGGGTTCCACCAGTACTTC
>many|TRBJ1-5|.|TRBV27
CASSETGSNQPQHF
TGTGCCAGCAGTGAGACAGGATCCAATCAGCCCCAGCATTTT
>many|TRBJ1-2|TRBD1|TRBV12-3/TRBV12-4
CASRTGALTYGYTF
TGTGCCAGCAGGACAGGGGCACTGACCTATGGCTACACCTTC
>few|TRBJ2-7|TRBD1|TRBV3-1
CASSHKMTGTAIIYEQYF
TGTGCCAGCAGCCACAAGATGACAGGGACAGCTATTATCTACGAGCAGTACTTC
>.|TRBJ2-5|.|TRBV6-1
CARNSLEDGRETQYF
TGTGCCAGGAACTCCCTGGAGGACGGACGAGAGACCCAGTACTTC
>.|TRBJ2-4|TRBD1|TRBV20-1
CSARVGETGINIQYF
TGCAGTGCTAGAGTTGGGGAGACAGGGATAAACATTCAGTACTTC
>many|TRBJ1-5|.|TRBV6-5
CASTSGVGVSGQPQHF
TGTGCCAGCACTTCAGGGGTCGGGGTTTCCGGTCAGCCCCAGCATTTT
>few|TRBJ2-2|.|TRBV7-9
CASSPGLFTGELFF
TGTGCCAGCAGCCCAGGATTATTCACCGGGGAGCTGTTTTTT
>few|TRBJ2-4|.|TRBV2
CASSERGGRTKNIQYF
TGTGCCAGCAGTGAACGTGGGGGGCGAACCAAAAACATTCAGTACTTC
>.|TRBJ1-2|.|TRBV6-1
CASIVPGLYGYTF
TGTGCCAGCATTGTACCGGGACTCTATGGCTACACCTTC
>.|TRBJ2-7|.|TRBV20-1
CSARENAGEQYF
TGCAGTGCTAGAGAGAATGCGGGGGAGCAGTACTTC
>many|TRBJ2-2|.|TRBV20-1
CSARTANKNTGELFF
TGCAGTGCTAGAACAGCTAACAAGAACACCGGGGAGCTGTTTTTT
>many|TRBJ1-1|.|TRBV7-2
CASRGGAPNTEAFF
TGTGCCAGCAGGGGGGGGGCACCGAACACTGAAGCTTTCTTT
>many|TRBJ2-7|.|TRBV15
CATSRDTSVGGEQYF
TGTGCCACCAGCAGAGATACGTCGGTGGGTGGCGAGCAGTACTTC
>few|TRBJ2-1|.|TRBV20-1
CSAREYRRNNEQFF
TGCAGTGCTAGGGAGTACCGTCGTAACAATGAGCAGTTCTTC
>.|TRBJ2-4|TRBD2|TRBV4-1
CASSQDPGAGVQYF
TGCGCCAGCAGCCAAGATCCTGGAGCGGGGGTTCAGTACTTC
>many|TRBJ2-5|.|TRBV6-5
CASSYSLGQETQYF
TGTGCCAGCAGTTACTCGCTGGGACAAGAGACCCAGTACTTC
>many|TRBJ1-2|TRBD1|TRBV20-1
CSAVSGTGVEGYTF
TGCAGTGCTGTTTCCGGGACAGGGGTTGAAGGCTACACCTTC
>.|TRBJ2-7|TRBD1|TRBV28
CASSPVRVQGSYEQYF
TGTGCCAGCAGTCCCGTCCGGGTACAGGGGTCCTACGAGCAGTACTTC
>many|TRBJ2-5|.|TRBV11-3
CASSLATGLTETQYF
TGTGCCAGCAGCTTAGCAACCGGTCTCACGGAGACCCAGTACTTC
>.|TRBJ1-2|TRBD1|TRBV11-2
CASSYTRQGYRGKYGYTF
TGTGCCAGCAGCTACACCAGACAGGGGTATCGGGGGAAATATGGCTACACCTTC
>many|TRBJ1-1|.|TRBV12-3/TRBV12-4
CASSSQGRNTEAFF
TGTGCCAGCAGCTCGCAGGGTCGGAACACTGAAGCTTTCTTT
>many|TRBJ1-5|TRBD1|TRBV6-1
CASSKGQGHQPQHF
TGTGCCAGCAGCAAAGGACAGGGTCATCAGCCCCAGCATTTT
>many|TRBJ1-4|.|TRBV4-1
CASSQDPELGIRDFNEKLFF
TGCGCCAGCAGCCAAGATCCGGAATTGGGGATCCGGGACTTTAATGAAAAACTGTTTTTT